The 28 T cell receptor beta chains below come from one sample, sequenced in a study of CD8 T cells in Susac syndrome. Random hexamers were used to reverse transcribe 0.5 to 1 ug of RNA. Each CDR3 protein gets one entry after TCRdb re-called the immunoSEQ multiplex PCR reads with MiXCR. The data contain some 130,000 distinct CDR3 sequences, roughly 80% of them singletons. The sequencing sample was made of CD8+ T cells from PBMCs. The receptors come from a human donor with multiple sclerosis.

The J gene is TRBJ2-7, the V gene TRBV10-3; possible D gene TRBD1, 6 bases. Germline lookup yields CDR1 ENHRY and CDR2 SYGVKD. The CDR3 length is 14 residues. The germline V and J ends were trimmed by 7 bases and 0 bases, with 13 bases remaining between them. DNA for the CDR3: TGTGCCATCACCGGACAGAACCTCTCCTACGAGCAGTACTTC. This encodes CAITGQNLSYEQYF.

This chain links TRBV18 with TRBJ2-1, with D maybe TRBD1 (6 bases). Germline CDR1 is KGHSH and CDR2 is LQKENI. V dropped 4 bases and J dropped 1 base, with 20 bases sitting between them. This CDR3 has 18 amino acids. CDR3 DNA: TGTGCCAGCTCACTCTACCGAACAGGGCCCTATTCCTACAATGAGCAGTTCTTC. Amino acid sequence: CASSLYRTGPYSYNEQFF.

V and J are TRBV6-2 or TRBV6-3 and TRBJ2-1; the D is unclear. In germline, CDR1 is MNHEY, CDR2 SVGEGT. The V end was cut by 5 bases, the J end by 2 bases, with 13 bases between. The CDR3 sequence is 15 residues long. CDR3 bases: TGTGCCAGCAGTAACGTCCTCCTGGCCTACAATGAGCAGTTCTTC. This gives the protein CASSNVLLAYNEQFF.

The rearrangement uses TRBV11-2 and TRBJ2-1; a weak D match, TRBD2 (6 bases). The V and J ends lost 3 bases and 8 bases respectively, with 20 bases between them. In germline, CDR1 is SGHAT, CDR2 FQNNGV. The CDR3 extends over 16 amino acids. The CDR3 region has the DNA TGTGCCAGCAGCTTTTGGGGGGAGGTTGAGCTGGATGAGCAGTTCTTC. Protein sequence: CASSFWGEVELDEQFF.

This rearrangement joins TRBV5-4 to TRBJ2-5, with TRBD2 matching 8 bases. The CDR3 loop spans 16 amino acids. The V gene's germline CDR1 is SGHNT and CDR2 YYREEE (reference sequence). J gave up 4 bases and V 1 base, and 9 bases lay outside the gene matches. The CDR3 DNA is TGTGCCAGCAGCTTGAGAGTAGCGGGAATTGGAGAGACCCAGTACTTC. It codes for CASSLRVAGIGETQYF.

This sequence joins TRBV7-2 and TRBJ1-6; D ambiguous. CDR1 is SGHTA and CDR2 is FQGNSA in the germline V gene. The CDR3 runs to 17 residues. V was shortened by 3 bases and J by 0 bases, with 12 bases between the two germline ends. CDR3 in DNA: TGTGCCAGCAGCTTTACGGAAACTCTCTCCTATAATTCACCCCTCCACTTT. Its translation: CASSFTETLSYNSPLHF.

The CDR3 nucleotides are TGCGCCAGCAGCTTGATCGGGGGGCAAAGGACAGATACGCAGTATTTT. It translates to CASSLIGGQRTDTQYF. The rearrangement uses TRBV5-1 and TRBJ2-3; a weak D match, TRBD2 (7 bases). CDR1 and CDR2 from the germline V gene are SGHRS and YFSETQ. This CDR3 has 16 amino acids. V lost 1 base, J lost 3 bases, and 15 bases lay in between.

Only one count was recorded for this clonotype. The rearrangement links TRBV19 to TRBJ1-5; TRBD1 aligns across 10 bases. V was clipped by 3 bases and J by 6 bases; unmatched bases: 8. The CDR3 has 16 amino acids. Germline CDR1 LNHDA, CDR2 SQIVND (reference sequence). CDR3 in DNA: TGTGCCAGTAGTATTGGGAAGGGACAGGGGTCTCAGCCCCAGCATTTT. Its protein is CASSIGKGQGSQPQHF. The full variable domain, completed using reference TRBV19 and TRBJ1-5, is DGGITQSPKYLFRKEGQNVTLSCEQNLNHDAMYWYRQDPGQGLRLIYYSQIVNDFQKGDIAEGYSVSREKKESFPLTVTSAQKNPTAFYLCASSIGKGQGSQPQHFGDGTRLSIL.

This chain connects TRBV7-8 to TRBJ2-2; perhaps TRBD1 as D (6 bases). Germline V gene sequence: CDR1 SGHVS, CDR2 FQNEAQ. The CDR3 runs to 12 residues. Trimming left V 6 bases short and J 10 bases short, with 12 bases between. The CDR3 spells CASSTQGKELFF. DNA of the CDR3: TGTGCCAGCAGTACCCAGGGGAAGGAGCTGTTTTTT.

The chain couples TRBV7-9 to TRBJ2-1; perhaps TRBD1 as D (5 bases). The CDR3 is 13 residues long. V was shortened by 10 bases and J by 7 bases, with 17 bases between the two germline ends. Looked up from germline, CDR1 is SEHNR and CDR2 is FQNEAQ (reference sequence). The DNA for the CDR3 is TGTGCCATCGACGACAGCCTAAGGAATGAGCAGTTCTTC. Protein: CAIDDSLRNEQFF.

This chain uses TRBV29-1 with TRBJ2-3; D unclear. The CDR3 consists of 10 residues. Germline CDR1 is SQVTM and CDR2 is ANQGSEA. V gave up 5 bases and J gave up 3 bases, with 3 bases separating them. The CDR3 bases are TGCAGCGTTAATACAGATACGCAGTATTTT. Translated, it gives CSVNTDTQYF.

The chain combines TRBV11-2 with TRBJ2-2, with D uncertain. The length of the CDR3 is 14 residues. Per germline, CDR1 SGHAT and CDR2 FQNNGV. V lost 8 bases and J lost 2, with 12 bases in between. This CDR3 is CASGVSPNTGELFF. The DNA for the CDR3 is TGTGCCAGCGGGGTCAGCCCCAACACCGGGGAGCTGTTTTTT.

The chain combines TRBV2 with TRBJ2-7, with D perhaps TRBD2 (6 bases). From germline, CDR1 is SNHLY and CDR2 FYNNEI. Trimming took off 6 bases at V and 0 bases at J, with 9 bases between the two ends. This CDR3 contains 13 residues. DNA of the CDR3: TGTGCCAGCAGGGACGGGAGCTCCTACGAGCAGTACTTC. This encodes CASRDGSSYEQYF.

The rearrangement uses TRBV20-1 and TRBJ1-6; 7 nucleotides line up with TRBD1. Germline CDR1 reads DFQATT; CDR2 reads SNEGSKA (reference sequence). After removal of 3 bases from V and 7 bases from J, the junction contained 6 bases not matched to a gene. This CDR3 contains 14 residues. The CDR3 coding sequence is TGCAGTGCTAGGACAGGGATTGAAAATTCACCCCTCCACTTT. It encodes CSARTGIENSPLHF.

The CDR3 nucleotides read TGTGCCAGCAGTGAACTCCTAACCTTCACAGATACGCAGTATTTT. Its translation is CASSELLTFTDTQYF. J is TRBJ2-3 and V is TRBV2; D ambiguous. V dropped 2 bases and J dropped 2 bases, with 11 bases sitting between them. CDR1 is SNHLY, CDR2 FYNNEI, per germline. The CDR3 contains 15 residues.

V and J are TRBV13 and TRBJ2-1; D perhaps matches TRBD2 (6 bases). Germline V lookup: CDR1 PRHDT, CDR2 FYEKMQ (reference sequence). V was shortened by 3 bases and J by 7 bases, with 13 bases between the two germline ends. The CDR3 is 14 residues long. The CDR3 coding sequence is TGTGCCAGCAGCTTTTGGGGGGTGGGTAATGAGCAGTTCTTC. Translation gives CASSFWGVGNEQFF.

The J gene is TRBJ2-5, the V gene TRBV5-1; D is unclear. CDR3 length: 13 residues. Trimming took off 2 bases at V and 8 bases at J, with 13 bases between the two ends. Germline V gene data show CDR1 as SGHRS and CDR2 as YFSETQ. This CDR3 reads CASSFEVGYTQYF. The CDR3 DNA reads as TGCGCCAGCAGCTTCGAAGTAGGGTACACCCAGTACTTC.

The CDR3 sequence is CSARAARGGPVQTQYF. The DNA of the CDR3 is TGCAGTGCTAGAGCCGCCAGGGGGGGCCCCGTTCAGACCCAGTACTTC. The rearrangement uses TRBV20-1 and TRBJ2-5; D could derive from TRBD1 or TRBD2 (7 bases each). Germline CDR1 and CDR2: DFQATT and SNEGSKA (reference sequence). Deletions cut 1 base from V and 6 bases from J, with 21 bases between. There are 16 residues in the CDR3.

J is TRBJ1-1 and V is TRBV6-6, with D unclear. V was trimmed by 0 bases and J by 3 bases, leaving 8 bases between them. Looked up from germline, CDR1 is MNHNY and CDR2 is SVGAGI (reference sequence). CDR3 length equals 14 residues. CDR3: CASSYSNEDTEAFF. Written as DNA, the CDR3 is TGTGCCAGCAGTTACTCGAACGAGGACACTGAAGCTTTCTTT.

The rearrangement joins TRBV7-2 to TRBJ1-1; D is unclear. CDR1 SGHTA and CDR2 FQGNSA come from the germline V gene. The CDR3 runs 13 residues. Between the trimmed V and J ends, which lost 1 base and 3 bases, there was a span of 6 bases. CDR3 loop: CASSLGQHTEAFF. The CDR3 DNA reads as TGTGCCAGCAGCTTAGGGCAGCACACTGAAGCTTTCTTT.

The chain links TRBV6-2 or TRBV6-3 to TRBJ2-7, with a possible D match to TRBD1 (6 bases). Trimming took 5 bases from V and 3 from J, leaving 17 bases between them. Germline values: CDR1 MNHEY, CDR2 SVGEGT. The CDR3 contains 15 residues. CDR3 DNA: TGTGCCAGCAGTCACAGGGCAATCCTTTACTACGAGCAGTACGTC. Encoded protein: CASSHRAILYYEQYV.

The chain uses TRBV30 and TRBJ1-2; D is ambiguous. V was clipped by 1 base and J by 4 bases, with 4 bases between them. This CDR3 spans 11 amino acids. The germline V gene has CDR1 GTSNPN and CDR2 SVGIG (reference sequence). This CDR3 reads CAWSEGYGYTF. CDR3 DNA sequence: TGTGCCTGGAGTGAGGGCTATGGCTACACCTTC.

V and J are TRBV28 and TRBJ1-1, with 8 bases fitting TRBD1. J gave up 3 bases and V 5 bases, and 14 bases lay outside the gene matches. This CDR3 has 17 amino acids. Germline V gene sequence: CDR1 MDHEN, CDR2 SYDVKM. The CDR3 reads CASSPTPWTGKDTEAFF. In DNA, the CDR3 is TGTGCCAGCAGTCCTACCCCCTGGACAGGGAAGGACACTGAAGCTTTCTTT.

The chain combines TRBV29-1 with TRBJ2-6; 9 bases match TRBD1. V was clipped by 3 bases and J by 3 bases; unmatched bases: 6. The CDR3 loop spans 16 amino acids. The V gene's germline CDR1 is SQVTM and CDR2 ANQGSEA. CDR3 in DNA: TGCAGCGTTGAGAAACAGGGGGCAAGTGGGGCCAACGTCCTGACTTTC. This encodes CSVEKQGASGANVLTF. The full variable domain, its missing parts supplied by reference TRBV29-1 and TRBJ2-6, is SAVISQKPSRDICQRGTSLTIQCQVDSQVTMMFWYRQQPGQSLTLIATANQGSEATYESGFVIDKFPISRPNLTFSTLTVSNMSPEDSSIYLCSVEKQGASGANVLTFGAGSRLTVL.

The genes are TRBV27 and TRBJ1-1; D call uncertain. This CDR3 has 13 amino acids. V was trimmed by 2 bases and J by 7 bases, leaving 11 bases between them. Germline-derived CDR1 and CDR2 are MNHEY and SMNVEV (reference sequence). The CDR3 is CASSLDVGGEAFF. For the CDR3, the DNA is TGTGCCAGCAGTTTAGATGTGGGAGGTGAAGCTTTCTTT.

The V call is TRBV19, the J call TRBJ1-5, with D maybe TRBD1 (6 bases). The CDR3 totals 15 residues. Trimming cost V 9 bases and J 8 bases, with 23 bases left between them. CDR1 is LNHDA and CDR2 is SQIVND in the germline V gene (reference sequence). The CDR3: CASHEASRGLEPQHF. DNA for the CDR3: TGTGCCAGCCATGAGGCATCAAGGGGGTTGGAGCCCCAGCATTTT.

This chain links TRBV7-9 with TRBJ1-5, with D possibly matching TRBD1 (6 bases). The CDR3 contains 15 residues. Germline V gene sequence: CDR1 SEHNR, CDR2 FQNEAQ (reference sequence). The V and J ends lost 5 bases and 2 bases respectively, with 13 bases between them. DNA for the CDR3: TGTGCCAGCAGCCCGACAGGAAAGGGCAATCAGCCCCAGCATTTT. Protein sequence: CASSPTGKGNQPQHF.

This clonotype was picked up a small number of times. The CDR3 protein is CASSGYEQYF. CDR3 DNA sequence: TGTGCCAGCAGCGGATACGAGCAGTACTTC. The chain is built from TRBV6-6 and TRBJ2-7; D ambiguous. Trimming pared 6 bases from V and 4 bases from J, leaving 4 bases between. This CDR3 has 10 amino acids. Germline CDR1 reads MNHNY; CDR2 reads SVGAGI (reference sequence).